Reported below is one T cell receptor (beta chain). Its antigen is undetermined. This specimen belongs to a study of cytomegalovirus exposure and HLA in healthy donors. General observations from the study: The study put 150 to 200 TCR beta chains on its list as cytomegalovirus-associated. A subsequent analysis found that TCR clusters from the first cohort also tended to co-occur in the 90 to 150 validation repertoires, with 90% to 95% of cluster scores above 0. Specificity of three CMV-associated chains for CMV antigens was verified in vitro. Reports showed the classifier diagnosing cytomegalovirus status with high specificity and sensitivity.

TCRdb's table, derived via immunoSEQ multiplex PCR, lists solely in-frame clones and lacks some. The sample includes 160,000 or so clones, 80% to 90% of them seen just once. Between the trimmed V and J ends, which lost 0 bases and 5 bases, there was a span of 5 bases. The CDR3 has 13 residues. The V gene's germline CDR1 is SGHDT and CDR2 YYEEEE. The V and J genes are TRBV5-6 and TRBJ1-4; no definite D call. The source is a woman aged 25 to 39 in good health and CMV-seronegative. Sequencing was carried out using PBMCs. The CDR3: CASSLDMNEKLFF. The CDR3, as DNA: TGTGCCAGCAGCTTGGACATGAATGAAAAACTGTTTTTT.